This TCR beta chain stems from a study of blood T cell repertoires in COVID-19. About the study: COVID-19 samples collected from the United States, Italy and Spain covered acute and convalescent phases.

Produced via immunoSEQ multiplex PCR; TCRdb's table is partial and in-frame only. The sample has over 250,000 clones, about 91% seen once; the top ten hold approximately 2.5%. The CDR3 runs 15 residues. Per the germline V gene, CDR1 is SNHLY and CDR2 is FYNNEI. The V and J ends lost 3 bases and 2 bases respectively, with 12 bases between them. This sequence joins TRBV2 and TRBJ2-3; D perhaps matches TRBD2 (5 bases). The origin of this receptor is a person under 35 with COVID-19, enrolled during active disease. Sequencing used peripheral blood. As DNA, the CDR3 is TGTGCCAGCAGTGACCGAGGGTTCAACACAGATACGCAGTATTTT. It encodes CASSDRGFNTDTQYF.